This TCR beta chain was recovered during a study of T-cell reconstitution after alpha-beta-depleted transplantation in children. General study points: It was newly produced T cells that mostly accounted for T-cell counts and diversity one year after transplant. Surviving recipient T cells and intrathymic progenitors accounted for some patients' high TCRbeta diversity at day 60. About two months after transplant, alpha-beta T cells reportedly came from several hundred expanded graft clones.

CDR1 SGHAT and CDR2 FQNNGV come from the germline V gene. This CDR3 contains 16 residues. V was trimmed by 2 bases and J by 3 bases, leaving 15 bases between them. This clonotype was seen ten or more times. Its specificity is not known. Construction of the TCRbeta library involved unique molecular identifiers. TCRdb fed the PCR reads into MiXCR, producing one record per CDR3 protein. Among under 750,000 distinct CDR3 sequences listed, more than 20% were seen once. This TCR came from a boy younger than two who had a stem cell transplant for acute myeloid leukemia, so the T cells may come from the graft donor. The chain recombines TRBV11-2 with TRBJ2-3, with D uncertain. Source: PBMCs, mostly from graft donor cells, taken 360 days after TCRalphabeta/CD19-depleted stem cell transplant. The DNA for the CDR3 is TGTGCCAGCAGCTTATCCGGTGTTACCCAGACAGATACGCAGTATTTT. It is translated as CASSLSGVTQTDTQYF.